Listed here are 32 T cell receptor beta chains from one sample, sequenced in a study of T cells in Graves' hyperthyroidism and ophthalmopathy (dated by TCRdb to about 2019). Library preparation used multiplex PCR. TCRdb shows the sequencer as Illumina HiSeq 2000. The TCR beta CDR3 regions were amplified from RNA transcripts. The TCR CDR3 was subjected to a first round of RT-PCR using the HTBI primer set and the Qiagen OneStep RT-PCR kit. The public reads were reanalyzed by TCRdb: fastp trimming at Q25, MiXCR alignment, in-frame beta chains only. Rows merge per CDR3 protein into single entries with the most common DNA and genes. This sample has hundreds of thousands of distinct CDR3 sequences in its table, and about 20% of those were observed once. Roughly 60% of the sample goes to the ten largest clones. The specimen was blood. The receptor source for this set is a man in his thirties or forties with Graves' ophthalmopathy.

This clonotype was counted ten times or more. This rearrangement joins TRBV30 to TRBJ2-1; D remains ambiguous. The CDR3 extends over 13 amino acids. V was clipped by 4 bases and J by 6 bases, with 13 bases between them. Looked up from germline, CDR1 is GTSNPN and CDR2 is SVGIG (reference sequence). The CDR3 is CAWTPVPFNEQFF. Written as DNA, the CDR3 is TGTGCCTGGACCCCCGTCCCGTTCAATGAGCAGTTCTTC.

This clonotype came up many times. The chain recombines TRBV5-1 with TRBJ2-1; 8 nucleotides line up with TRBD2. The CDR3 has 15 amino acids. Germline V lookup: CDR1 SGHRS, CDR2 YFSETQ. V dropped 1 base and J dropped 7; count of bases not matched to a gene: 7. CDR3: CASSLLGTSNNEQFF. The CDR3 bases are TGCGCCAGCAGCTTGCTCGGGACTAGTAATAATGAGCAGTTCTTC.

The chain uses TRBV7-2 and TRBJ1-3, with D hard to call. This CDR3 region has 14 residues. Trimming stripped 1 base from V and 2 bases from J, with 6 bases between. Germline V gives CDR1 SGHTA, CDR2 FQGNSA. This CDR3 reads CASSLGWPGNTIYF. For the CDR3, the DNA is TGTGCCAGCAGCTTAGGGTGGCCTGGAAACACCATATATTTT. Looking up the rest from reference TRBV7-2 and TRBJ1-3 gives the full variable domain: GAGVSQSPSNKVTEKGKDVELRCDPISGHTALYWYRQSLGQGLEFLIYFQGNSAPDKSGLPSDRFSAERTGGSVSTLTIQRTQQEDSAVYLCASSLGWPGNTIYFGEGSWLTVV.

There are many counts of this clonotype. V usage is TRBV11-1 and J usage is TRBJ2-1, with 11 bases aligning to TRBD2. The CDR3 loop spans 17 amino acids. V shed 5 bases and J 5 bases; nucleotides not matched to a gene: 11. Germline V gene data show CDR1 as SGHAT and CDR2 as FQDESV (reference sequence). This chain's CDR3 is CASSPRRIAGGNNEQFF. The CDR3 DNA sequence: TGTGCCAGCAGCCCCCGTAGGATAGCGGGAGGGAACAATGAGCAGTTCTTC.

This clonotype was picked up many times. The chain carries TRBV20-1 and TRBJ2-7; 7 bases match TRBD2. The CDR3 is made up of 16 amino acids. Germline assignment: CDR1 DFQATT and CDR2 SNEGSKA (reference sequence). The J segment lost 0 bases and the V segment lost 1 base, leaving 9 bases of the junction unmatched. For the CDR3, the DNA is TGCAGTGCTAGAGGCGGGGCTAGCGGAAACTCCTACGAGCAGTACTTC. Translating gives CSARGGASGNSYEQYF.

This clonotype was counted only a few times. The genes are TRBV19 and TRBJ2-2, with a possible D match to TRBD2 (7 bases). Per germline, CDR1 LNHDA and CDR2 SQIVND (reference sequence). There are 15 residues in the CDR3. V was shortened by 7 bases and J by 4 bases, with 16 bases between the two germline ends. The CDR3 spells CASTTQGRGTGELFF. As DNA, the CDR3 is TGTGCCAGTACTACTCAGGGGAGGGGCACCGGGGAGCTGTTTTTT.

This clonotype was seen only a few times. This rearrangement joins TRBV10-3 to TRBJ2-2, with 11 bases fitting TRBD2. Per the germline V gene, CDR1 is ENHRY and CDR2 is SYGVKD. Germline trimming cut 4 bases from V and 1 base from J; bases unmatched to any gene: 5. This CDR3 is built from 17 residues. The CDR3 DNA is TGTGCCATCAGTGGATCGGGACTAGCGGAGAACACCGGGGAGCTGTTTTTT. It translates to CAISGSGLAENTGELFF.

The genes are TRBV7-8 and TRBJ1-5; 8 nucleotides align to TRBD1. CDR3 length: 15 amino acids. V gave up 5 bases and J gave up 3 bases; unmatched junction bases: 6. Germline assignment: CDR1 SGHVS and CDR2 FQNEAQ. In nucleotides, the CDR3 is TGTGCCAGCAGCCCGACAGGGGACCCCAATCAGCCCCAGCATTTT. The encoded protein is CASSPTGDPNQPQHF.

This clonotype has more than one count but fewer than ten. The J gene is TRBJ1-5, the V gene TRBV2; 7 positions match TRBD1. V dropped 5 bases and J dropped 3; count of bases not matched to a gene: 7. CDR1 and CDR2 from the germline V gene are SNHLY and FYNNEI. This CDR3 has 15 amino acids. The CDR3 is CASSLTTGVNQPQHF. The DNA of the CDR3 is TGTGCCAGCAGTCTTACCACAGGGGTCAATCAGCCCCAGCATTTT.

This clonotype has just a few counts. The rearrangement joins TRBV6-1 to TRBJ2-4; D remains unclear. The CDR3 spans 14 residues. The V end was cut by 5 bases, the J end by 1 base, with 9 bases between. The V gene's germline CDR1 is MNHNS and CDR2 SASEGT. This CDR3 reads CASSQSRAKNIQYF. DNA of the CDR3: TGTGCCAGCAGTCAATCCCGGGCCAAAAACATTCAGTACTTC.

This chain links TRBV6-5 with TRBJ1-2, with D hard to call. Trimming took off 2 bases at V and 4 bases at J, with 14 bases between the two ends. Germline V CDR1 and CDR2: MNHEY, SVGAGI. The CDR3 is made up of 15 amino acids. DNA of the CDR3: TGTGCCAGCAGTTACCTCCCGGGAGATCGCTATGGCTACACCTTC. This translates into CASSYLPGDRYGYTF.

The J gene is TRBJ1-1, the V gene TRBV30, with 9 bases aligning to TRBD1. The CDR3 runs 15 residues. Losses at the gene ends were 7 bases for V and 5 bases for J; bases not matched to a gene: 14. The germline CDR1 and CDR2 sequences are GTSNPN and SVGIG (reference sequence). This CDR3 reads CASYITGGVWTEAFF. The DNA for the CDR3 is TGTGCCTCGTATATAACAGGGGGCGTTTGGACTGAAGCTTTCTTT.

The J gene is TRBJ2-7, the V gene TRBV2, with D perhaps TRBD1 or TRBD2 (5 bases each). The length of the CDR3 is 13 residues. Trimming cost V 6 bases and J 6 bases, with 15 bases left between them. Per germline, CDR1 SNHLY and CDR2 FYNNEI. The CDR3 DNA reads TGTGCCAGCAGAGTAACGGGGACCCGCGAGCAGTACTTC. It codes for CASRVTGTREQYF. Looking up the rest from reference TRBV2 and TRBJ2-7 gives the full variable domain: EPEVTQTPSHQVTQMGQEVILRCVPISNHLYFYWYRQILGQKVEFLVSFYNNEISEKSEIFDDQFSVERPDGSNFTLKIRSTKLEDSAMYFCASRVTGTREQYFGPGTRLTVT.

This clonotype was seen many times. The chain is built from TRBV7-9 and TRBJ2-7; 13 nucleotides line up with TRBD2. CDR1 is SEHNR and CDR2 is FQNEAQ in the germline V gene (reference sequence). This CDR3 comprises 15 residues. Trimming took 6 bases from V and 4 from J; bases not matched to a gene: 6. Here the CDR3 reads CASSQGLAGFYEQYF. CDR3 DNA sequence: TGTGCCAGCAGTCAGGGACTAGCGGGATTTTACGAGCAGTACTTC.

The gene calls are TRBV19 and TRBJ2-7, with 9 positions matching TRBD1. Germline V gene sequence: CDR1 LNHDA, CDR2 SQIVND (reference sequence). The CDR3 has 13 amino acids. The V gene end was trimmed by 11 bases and the J gene end by 4 bases; junction bases not matched to a gene: 9. The chain's CDR3 is CAGTPGQGYEQYF. The CDR3 nucleotides are TGTGCCGGTACTCCGGGACAGGGATACGAGCAGTACTTC.

The J gene is TRBJ2-3, the V gene TRBV28; 10 bases are shared with TRBD1. With V trimmed by 2 bases and J by 2 bases, 7 bases remained unmatched. CDR3 length: 17 residues. The germline V gene has CDR1 MDHEN and CDR2 SYDVKM. CDR3 in amino acids: CASSLVGQGSYTDTQYF. The CDR3 DNA follows: TGTGCCAGCAGTTTAGTGGGACAGGGGTCATACACAGATACGCAGTATTTT.

This clonotype has a count of ten or more. The chain joins TRBV5-5 to TRBJ2-5, with D perhaps TRBD1 (5 bases). V was shortened by 0 bases and J by 5 bases, with 14 bases between the two germline ends. The CDR3 covers 15 residues. The germline V gene encodes CDR1 SGHKS and CDR2 YYEKEE (reference sequence). The CDR3 reads CASSLGKQVSETQYF. CDR3 nucleotides: TGTGCCAGCAGCTTGGGGAAACAGGTCTCGGAGACCCAGTACTTC.

Ten or more counts support this clonotype. The chain employs TRBV28 and TRBJ2-7, with D possibly matching TRBD2 (6 bases). The CDR3 has 16 residues. The germline V gene has CDR1 MDHEN and CDR2 SYDVKM. The ends were cut back, 2 bases at V and 0 bases at J, with 14 bases in the middle. The CDR3 spells CASSLASGALSYEQYF. DNA for the CDR3: TGTGCCAGCAGTTTAGCCTCGGGAGCGCTCTCCTACGAGCAGTACTTC. Full variable domain (remainder filled in from reference TRBV28 and TRBJ2-7): DVKVTQSSRYLVKRTGEKVFLECVQDMDHENMFWYRQDPGLGLRLIYFSYDVKMKEKGDIPEGYSVSREKKERFSLILESASTNQTSMYLCASSLASGALSYEQYFGPGTRLTVT.

The count of this clonotype is one. CDR3: CASSVEVNTEAFF. The CDR3 DNA follows: TGTGCCAGCAGCGTAGAAGTGAACACTGAAGCTTTCTTT. The V gene is TRBV9, the J gene TRBJ1-1; no clear D gene. The V gene lost 0 bases and the J gene lost 0 bases, with 3 bases spanning the gap. Germline CDR1 SGDLS, CDR2 YYNGEE. The CDR3 consists of 13 residues.

The chain is built from TRBV3-1 and TRBJ2-3; possibly TRBD2 for D (5 bases). Germline-derived CDR1 and CDR2 are LGHDT and YNNKEL (reference sequence). Trimming removed 8 bases from V and 3 bases from J, with 15 bases in between. The CDR3 consists of 14 residues. CDR3 residues: CASGGGFDTDTQYF. The CDR3 DNA sequence: TGTGCCAGCGGAGGTGGCTTTGATACAGATACGCAGTATTTT.

At least ten counts were recorded for this clonotype. The chain links TRBV28 to TRBJ1-5, with 7 positions matching TRBD1. This CDR3 contains 14 residues. After removal of 7 bases from V and 4 bases from J, the junction contained 7 bases not matched to a gene. Germline V lookup: CDR1 MDHEN, CDR2 SYDVKM. The CDR3 sequence is CASKSDRANQPQHF. The CDR3 DNA sequence: TGTGCCAGCAAAAGTGACAGGGCAAATCAGCCCCAGCATTTT.

This clonotype was found many times. The V call is TRBV2, the J call TRBJ1-2; 7 bases are a match to TRBD1. The germline gives CDR1 SNHLY, CDR2 FYNNEI. V lost 10 bases, J lost 0 bases, and 8 bases stayed unmatched. CDR3 size: 14 residues. CDR3 protein: CANSRDSTNYGYTF. CDR3 DNA: TGTGCCAACTCGAGGGACAGCACTAACTATGGCTACACCTTC.

This clonotype was counted many times. V usage is TRBV11-3 and J usage is TRBJ1-2; TRBD1 matches at 7 bases. The CDR3 sequence is 18 residues long. J lost 3 bases, V lost 4 bases, and 17 bases had no gene match. Germline values: CDR1 SGHNT, CDR2 YENEEA. CDR3 DNA: TGTGCCAGCAGCTCCACCGGGACAGCCTCAGAAAAGTACTATGGCTACACCTTC. Residues: CASSSTGTASEKYYGYTF.

The chain carries TRBV27 and TRBJ2-7; D may be TRBD2 (7 bases). V was cut by 6 bases and J by 2 bases, with 20 bases left in between. Per germline, CDR1 MNHEY and CDR2 SMNVEV (reference sequence). The CDR3 consists of 16 residues. CDR3 amino acids: CASRPHGGAGPYEQYF. CDR3 in DNA: TGTGCCAGCAGACCCCATGGGGGGGCAGGGCCCTACGAGCAGTACTTC.

The rearrangement links TRBV24-1 to TRBJ2-3; D might be TRBD2 (6 bases). The CDR3 consists of 16 residues. With 4 bases removed from V and 0 bases from J, the gap between germline ends came to 13 bases. The V gene's germline CDR1 is KGHDR and CDR2 SFDVKD. The CDR3 loop is CATSEPTSRSTDTQYF. CDR3 nucleotides: TGTGCCACCAGTGAACCCACTAGCAGAAGCACAGATACGCAGTATTTT.

This clonotype was seen many times. This rearrangement joins TRBV3-1 to TRBJ2-2; TRBD1 might be the D (6 bases). CDR3 length: 15 amino acids. Germline lookup yields CDR1 LGHDT and CDR2 YNNKEL (reference sequence). The ends were cut back, 2 bases at V and 2 bases at J, with 9 bases in the middle. CDR3 in DNA: TGTGCCAGCAGCCAAAGGGGGATCAACACCGGGGAGCTGTTTTTT. Translation gives CASSQRGINTGELFF.

Written as DNA, the CDR3 is TGTGCCAGCAGCCCCCTCCGAGCGGGAGGAGAGGATACGCAGTATTTT. Its translation is CASSPLRAGGEDTQYF. The V gene is TRBV5-5, the J gene TRBJ2-3; TRBD2 matches 9 bases. The germline CDR1 and CDR2 sequences are SGHKS and YYEKEE (reference sequence). V shed 4 bases, J shed 6 bases, and the junction held 12 bases outside the gene matches. There are 16 residues in the CDR3. Drawing the rest from reference TRBV5-5 and TRBJ2-3, the complete variable domain is DAGVTQSPTHLIKTRGQQVTLRCSPISGHKSVSWYQQVLGQGPQFIFQYYEKEERGRGNFPDRFSARQFPNYSSELNVNALLLGDSALYLCASSPLRAGGEDTQYFGPGTRLTVL.

This clonotype showed up many times. The gene calls are TRBV5-1 and TRBJ2-1; TRBD2 aligns across 10 bases. The CDR3 length is 16 residues. Trimming cost V 3 bases and J 0 bases; bases outside gene matches: 3. CDR1 and CDR2 from the germline V gene are SGHRS and YFSETQ. CDR3 in amino acids: CASSWTSGSSYNEQFF. DNA of the CDR3: TGCGCCAGCAGCTGGACTAGCGGCAGCTCCTACAATGAGCAGTTCTTC.

V is TRBV6-2 or TRBV6-3 and J is TRBJ2-7; TRBD1 might be the D (6 bases). The CDR3 contains 16 residues. Germline assignment: CDR1 MNHEY and CDR2 SVGEGT. Trimming took 6 bases from V and 0 from J, leaving 18 bases between them. The CDR3 loop is CASRARAGVSSYEQYF. CDR3 coding DNA: TGTGCCAGCAGAGCAAGAGCAGGGGTTAGCTCCTACGAGCAGTACTTC.

The chain carries TRBV6-2 or TRBV6-3 and TRBJ2-3; D may be TRBD1 or TRBD2 (6 bases each). V lost 6 bases to trimming and J lost 2 bases, with 18 bases between them. Germline CDR1 and CDR2: MNHEY and SVGEGT. The CDR3 consists of 16 residues. The CDR3 DNA is TGTGCCAGCAGCCACCCCGGGGGCACAACCACAGATACGCAGTATTTT. Protein sequence: CASSHPGGTTTDTQYF.

With respect to this clonotype: The junction differs from germline at one of its ends, possibly a read error. The gene calls are TRBV24-1 and TRBJ2-7; tentative D call: TRBD1 (6 bases). This CDR3 is built from 13 residues. Germline CDR1 and CDR2: KGHDR and SFDVKD. The CDR3 nucleotides are TGTGCCACCAGTGAACAGGGCACCTACGAGCAGCACTTC. It specifies CATSEQGTYEQHF.

The chain employs TRBV19 and TRBJ1-2; D uncertain. The CDR3 has 17 amino acids. With 7 bases removed from V and 0 bases from J, the gap between germline ends came to 21 bases. Germline loops: CDR1 LNHDA, CDR2 SQIVND (reference sequence). The CDR3, as DNA: TGTGCCAGTACTAATCCGCAAAGCCCGGGAGCTAACTATGGCTACACCTTC. Its protein is CASTNPQSPGANYGYTF. Variable domain in full (rest from reference TRBV19 and TRBJ1-2): DGGITQSPKYLFRKEGQNVTLSCEQNLNHDAMYWYRQDPGQGLRLIYYSQIVNDFQKGDIAEGYSVSREKKESFPLTVTSAQKNPTAFYLCASTNPQSPGANYGYTFGSGTRLTVV.